One and the same sample provided the 32 T cell receptor delta chains below, sequenced in a study of γδ T cells in repeated Plasmodium falciparum infection. TCRdb made new clone calls on the multiplex PCR reads using CATT. Of approximately 90,000 delta-chain clones in the sample, less than 1% were seen once. Bulk repertoires came from Vgamma9/Vdelta2+ or Vdelta2-negative gammadelta T cells flow-sorted from PBMC. Material: gamma-delta T cells from blood. These receptors came from a pool of human donors (malaria-infected and uninfected, not separated).

Comments on this clone: TCRdb has a much larger clone's protein, which differs at residue 8 from the translation of this DNA, likely because of a read error; what is shown is the protein translated from the DNA. The rearrangement uses TRDV2 and TRDJ1, with TRDD3 matching 9 bases. Trimming cost V 3 bases and J 3 bases; bases outside gene matches: 4. Germline CDR1 is GEAIGNYY and CDR2 is EKD. The CDR3 sequence is 14 residues long. CDR3 nucleotides: TGTGCCTGTGACCGGGGATACGGGCCCGATAAACTCATCTTT. It codes for CACDRGYGPDKLIF.

Turning to this clone: With a far larger clone one base away, a read error is the likely cause. At the DNA level, this CDR3 is encoded by other sequences in the same sample as well. This chain joins TRDV2 and TRDJ3, with D possibly TRDD3 on 6 matching bases. Because TCRdb records no J gene, it was assigned here through a match of the DNA to germline. Per the germline V gene, CDR1 is GEAIGNYY and CDR2 is EKD. CDR3 size: 19 residues. For the CDR3, the DNA is TGTGCCTGTGACACCGTTGGGGGGGAAAGCTCCTGGGACACACGACAGATGTTTTTC. It specifies CACDTVGGESSWDTRQMFF.

To note about this clone: The protein recorded in TCRdb matches a much larger clone and deviates from this DNA's translation at residue 17, suggesting a read error; the protein here is obtained by translating the DNA. The chain has TRDV1 and TRDJ1, with TRDD3 matching over 11 bases. The J gene, absent from TCRdb, was called here by matching the DNA to germline. V trimming: 0 bases; J trimming: 1 base; junction bases outside the gene matches: 31. The CDR3 contains 26 residues. In germline, CDR1 is TSWWSYY, CDR2 QGS. This CDR3 is CALGELVPILPLLGDNKGAGTDKLIF. DNA for the CDR3: TGTGCTCTTGGGGAACTGGTCCCAATCCTTCCCTTACTGGGGGATAATAAGGGTGCGGGCACCGATAAACTCATCTTT.

With respect to this clone: A far bigger clonotype differs at one base, so this is likely a read error. Other DNA sequences of this sample code for an identical CDR3. This chain joins TRDV1 and TRDJ3, with D perhaps assigned TRDD2 or TRDD3 (8 bases each). As TCRdb names no J gene, one was assigned here on the basis of a DNA match to germline. The CDR3 contains 25 residues. In germline, CDR1 is TSWWSYY, CDR2 QGS. V was trimmed by 3 bases and J by 0 bases, leaving 33 bases between them. The CDR3 sequence is CALGDPIFLQGDNRADSWDTRQMFF. The CDR3 DNA is TGTGCTCTTGGGGATCCAATCTTCCTACAGGGGGATAACCGTGCGGACTCCTGGGACACCCGACAGATGTTTTTC.

This clone has just a few counts. This DNA translates differently at residue 8 from the TCRdb protein, which is that of a much larger clone; a read error is likely, and the protein shown is the DNA's own translation. V is TRDV2 and J is TRDJ1; D is unresolved. TCRdb supplies no J gene; here it was assigned by aligning the nucleotide sequence to germline. Trimming left V 0 bases short and J 0 bases short, with 10 bases between. The CDR3 is 15 residues long. The germline V gene has CDR1 GEAIGNYY and CDR2 EKD. The CDR3 loop reads CACDTVGPYTDKLIF. CDR3 coding DNA: TGTGCCTGTGACACCGTTGGACCGTACACCGATAAACTCATCTTT.

This clone was detected a few times. The translation of this DNA and the TCRdb protein of a much larger clone differ at residue 4, probably owing to a read error; the protein shown here is translated from the DNA. CDR3 DNA: TGTGCCTTTTCTGGCCTTCCTATTATCGTTAGCCCAAGAACGACCGATAAACTCATCTTT. Protein sequence: CAFSGLPIIVSPRTTDKLIF. The gene calls are TRDV3 and TRDJ1, with TRDD2 matching 8 bases. Losses at the gene ends were 2 bases for V and 2 bases for J; bases not matched to a gene: 25. The CDR3 contains 20 residues. Germline CDR1 reads TVYSNPD; CDR2 reads GDNSRS (reference sequence). The whole variable domain, filled in from reference TRDV3 and TRDJ1, reads CDKVTQSSPDQTVASGSEVVLLCTYDTVYSNPDLFWYRIRPDYSFQFVFYGDNSRSEGADFTQGRFSVKHILTQKAFHLVISPVRTEDSATYYCAFSGLPIIVSPRTTDKLIFGKGTRVTVEP.

A word on this clone: This sequence is one base from a far larger clone and is likely a read error. The sample holds other DNA sequences that translate to the same CDR3. The J gene has no call, while the V gene is TRDV2; the DNA was not compared with TRDD3, the D call given in the table. Looked up from germline, CDR1 is GEAIGNYY and CDR2 is EKD. The CDR3 is made up of 20 amino acids. The CDR3 DNA is TGTGCCTGTGACACCAACCTACAAGGATGCCAAGGGGATCGGACCGATAAGCTCATCTTT. Protein product: CACDTNLQGCQGDRTDKLIF.

This clone was counted at least ten times. A far larger clone is only one base removed, so a read error is likely. This sample also contains other DNA sequences that code for the same CDR3. This chain connects TRDV1 to TRDJ1; 7 positions agree with TRDD3. CDR1 TSWWSYY and CDR2 QGS come from the germline V gene. The CDR3 loop spans 15 amino acids. V lost 9 bases to trimming and J lost 0 bases; unmatched junction nucleotides: 10. The CDR3 DNA is TGTGCTCTCGGGCCACTGGGGTTGTACACCGATAAACTCATCTTT. Residues: CALGPLGLYTDKLIF.

As for this clone: The amino acid sequence in TCRdb belongs to a much larger clone and departs from this DNA's translation at residue 5, likely a sequencing read error; the sequence shown is translated from the DNA. Other DNA sequences from this sample encode an identical CDR3 as well. The chain couples TRDV2 to TRDJ1, with 11 bases fitting TRDD3. The J gene is not listed in TCRdb, so it was assigned here from a DNA match to germline. This CDR3 has 16 amino acids. CDR1 and CDR2 (germline): GEAIGNYY, EKD. V was pared by 7 bases and J by 0 bases, with 9 bases of the junction left unmatched. In DNA, the CDR3 is TGTGCCTGCGACGCCGGACTGGGGGATAACACCGATAAACTCATCTTT. Translation: CACDAGLGDNTDKLIF.

As for this clone: The protein held in TCRdb is that of a much larger clone and does not match this DNA's translation at residue 5, likely because of a read error; the protein shown is translated from the DNA. The rearrangement uses TRDV2 and TRDJ1; D is ambiguous. TCRdb carries no J gene annotation; the J gene was assigned here by matching the DNA with germline. From germline, CDR1 is GEAIGNYY and CDR2 EKD. The CDR3 is 16 residues long. V was shortened by 1 base and J by 0 bases, with 14 bases between the two germline ends. Here the CDR3 reads CACDTREKRDTDKLIF. CDR3 bases: TGTGCCTGTGACACTAGGGAAAAAAGGGACACCGATAAACTCATCTTT.

By its share, this clone is medium-sized (0.01 to 0.1%). At the DNA level, this CDR3 is encoded by other sequences in the same sample as well. The chain combines TRDV1 with TRDJ1, with 8 bases matching TRDD3. With 2 bases clipped from V and 0 bases from J, the junction kept 8 bases outside the gene matches. The CDR3 runs 17 residues. Germline CDR1 reads TSWWSYY; CDR2 reads QGS. CDR3 sequence reads: CALGEKGPLGDTDKLIF. In nucleotides, the CDR3 is TGTGCTCTTGGGGAAAAAGGGCCACTGGGGGACACCGATAAACTCATCTTT.

This clone appeared many times. This probably arose from a read error, given a far larger clone one base away. Other DNA sequences in this sample translate to the same CDR3. V and J are TRDV1 and TRDJ1, with TRDD3 matching over 10 bases. The J gene is not listed in TCRdb, so it was assigned here from a DNA match to germline. V was clipped by 7 bases and J by 3 bases; unmatched bases: 14. Per germline, CDR1 TSWWSYY and CDR2 QGS. The CDR3 is made up of 17 amino acids. CDR3 amino acids: CALATLLRGIRSDKLIF. In DNA, the CDR3 is TGTGCTCTTGCGACCCTCCTACGGGGGATACGATCCGATAAACTCATCTTT.

This clone has a count of ten or more. TCRdb lists the protein of a much larger clone for this DNA, which differs at residue 3, so this is likely a read error; the protein given here is translated from the DNA itself. The J gene is TRDJ1, the V gene TRDV2; TRDD3 is a possible D gene (5 bases). This CDR3 spans 14 amino acids. From germline, CDR1 is GEAIGNYY and CDR2 EKD. The CDR3 nucleotides are TGTGCCTATGACAGGTGGGGAAACACCGATAAACTCATCTTT. This codes for CAYDRWGNTDKLIF.

This clone was seen a few times. This likely stems from a read error, as it lies one base from a far larger clone. At the DNA level, this CDR3 is encoded by other sequences in the same sample as well. The chain links TRDV2 to TRDJ1; possible D gene TRDD3, 5 bases. Assignment of the J gene here rests on matching the DNA to germline, because TCRdb gives none. Germline V CDR1 and CDR2: GEAIGNYY, EKD. CDR3 length: 15 amino acids. CDR3 amino acids: CACDTSAGNTDKLIF. CDR3 DNA: TGCGCCTGTGACACCTCTGCGGGGAACACCGATAAACTCATCTTT.

In regard to this clone: A read error likely explains why the TCRdb protein, taken from a much larger clone, differs from this DNA's translation at residue 12; the protein shown is translated from the DNA. This chain connects TRDV2 to TRDJ1; 8 bases line up with TRDD3. Here the J gene came from matching the DNA to germline, since TCRdb omits it. V lost 0 bases and J lost 1; bases outside the gene matches: 12. Per the germline V gene, CDR1 is GEAIGNYY and CDR2 is EKD. The CDR3 has 18 amino acids. The CDR3 DNA sequence: TGTGCCTGTGACACCTTAGCTGGGGGACCTGCCCGCACCGATAAACTCATCTTT. Its translation is CACDTLAGGPARTDKLIF.

This clone was counted many times. The protein TCRdb gives is from a much larger clone and does not agree with this DNA's translation at residue 3, likely a read error; the protein shown here comes from the DNA. The chain combines TRDV1 with TRDJ1; a weak D match, TRDD3 (6 bases). Germline V gives CDR1 TSWWSYY, CDR2 QGS. The CDR3 length is 17 residues. The CDR3 spells CAPGELAWIPYTDKLIF. In DNA form, the CDR3 reads TGTGCTCCTGGGGAACTGGCTTGGATACCGTACACCGATAAACTCATCTTT.

Details on this clone: Translating this DNA gives a protein that differs at residue 5 from the TCRdb one, which belongs to a much larger clone; a read error is likely, and the protein shown is this translation. The genes are TRDV2 and TRDJ1, with D possibly being TRDD3 (5 bases). The J gene was missing in TCRdb and was found by matching the end of the DNA to germline. There are 16 residues in the CDR3. V was pared by 3 bases and J by 1 base, with 17 bases between. The germline V gene encodes CDR1 GEAIGNYY and CDR2 EKD. As DNA, the CDR3 is TGTGCCTGTGACGCCGTGGGGACCTCCCGCACCGATAAACTCATCTTT. Translated, it gives CACDAVGTSRTDKLIF.

With respect to this clone: This DNA's translation and the protein TCRdb lists, from a much larger clone, do not match at residue 15, likely due to a read error; the protein shown is translated from the DNA. The rearrangement joins TRDV2 to TRDJ2; possibly TRDD2 or TRDD3 for D (5 bases each). Since TCRdb gives no J gene, matching the DNA to germline was used here to assign it. The CDR3 has 21 amino acids. Germline lookup yields CDR1 GEAIGNYY and CDR2 EKD. V was pared by 0 bases and J by 4 bases, with 29 bases between. CDR3 amino acids: CACDTVRTGESRFPSTAQLFF. In nucleotides, the CDR3 is TGTGCCTGTGACACCGTTAGGACCGGGGAATCCCGCTTTCCTTCGACAGCACAACTCTTCTTT.

This clone was seen more than once but under ten times. TCRdb attributes to this sequence the protein of a much larger clone, which differs from the DNA translation at residue 5; a read error is likely, and the protein displayed is translated from the DNA. The rearrangement joins TRDV1 to TRDJ1; TRDD2 might be the D (6 bases). TCRdb carries no J gene annotation; the J gene was assigned here by matching the DNA with germline. This CDR3 contains 18 residues. Per the germline V gene, CDR1 is TSWWSYY and CDR2 is QGS. V lost 5 bases and J lost 7, with 29 bases in between. The CDR3 reads CALGKAFFLDGRGGKLIF. The DNA of the CDR3 is TGTGCTCTTGGGAAAGCCTTCTTCCTCGACGGGAGAGGGGGTAAACTCATCTTT.

This clone was seen a handful of times. This likely traces to a read error, being one base from a far larger clone. Different DNA sequences within this sample yield the same CDR3. The chain employs TRDV1 and TRDJ1; D possibly corresponds to TRDD3 (6 bases). TCRdb is silent on the J gene; assignment here came from matching the DNA to germline. V was clipped by 0 bases and J by 1 base, with 21 bases between them. There are 19 residues in the CDR3. The germline gives CDR1 TSWWSYY, CDR2 QGS. CDR3 residues: CALGELLGGRTLVTDKLIF. CDR3 nucleotide sequence: TGTGCTCTTGGGGAACTATTGGGGGGTAGGACCCTCGTCACCGATAAACTCATCTTT.

This clone occurred a few times. With only one base between it and a far larger clone, this is likely a read error. This sample also contains other DNA sequences that code for the same CDR3. TRDV1 is the V gene, and the J gene was not called; the table assigns TRDD3, which was not confirmed against the DNA. The germline V gene encodes CDR1 TSWWSYY and CDR2 QGS. The CDR3 covers 20 residues. CDR3 sequence: CALGELPLPPYGGPFHKLIF. CDR3 DNA sequence: TGTGCTCTTGGGGAACTACCCCTTCCTCCCTACGGGGGCCCATTTCATAAGCTCATCTTT.

This clone was seen a handful of times. A far larger clone is off by one base, so a read error is likely. Different DNA sequences within this sample yield the same CDR3. No call exists for the J gene, whereas the V gene is TRDV2; the table's D call TRDD3 went unverified against the DNA. CDR3 length: 17 residues. The germline CDR1 and CDR2 sequences are GEAIGNYY and EKD. CDR3 region: CACDKVGDPSRKAQLFF. In DNA form, the CDR3 reads TGTGCCTGTGACAAGGTGGGTGACCCAAGTAGGAAAGCACAACTCTTTTTT.

This clone was picked up a small number of times. The TCRdb protein, from a much larger clone, departs from this DNA's translation at residue 18, likely by read error; the protein shown derives from the DNA. No J gene call was made, and the V gene is TRAV14/DV4; TRDD3 is the table's D call, not checked against the DNA. This CDR3 is 19 amino acids long. Germline V lookup: CDR1 TSDPSYG, CDR2 QGSYDQQN (reference sequence). The DNA for the CDR3 is TGTGCAATGAGAGATGTCCGTCCTAAGACCCTACTGGGGGATACTATACTCACCTTT. The encoded protein is CAMRDVRPKTLLGDTILTF.

This clone was observed a handful of times. The protein given by TCRdb reflects a much larger clone and differs at residue 13 from this DNA's translation, likely from a read error; the protein shown is the DNA's translation. The rearrangement joins TRDV2 to TRDJ1; 8 bases match TRDD3. Because TCRdb records no J gene, it was assigned here through a match of the DNA to germline. The J segment lost 4 bases and the V segment lost 3 bases, leaving 18 bases of the junction unmatched. The germline gives CDR1 GEAIGNYY, CDR2 EKD. CDR3 length: 18 amino acids. CDR3 sequence reads: CACDAINTGGLYIDKLIF. As DNA, the CDR3 is TGTGCCTGTGACGCCATTAATACTGGGGGCCTGTACATCGATAAACTCATCTTT.

Many counts were recorded for this clone. This sequence is one base from a far larger clone and is likely a read error. Other DNA sequences within the sample encode an identical CDR3. The chain links TRDV2 to TRDJ1; 7 positions match TRDD3. The junction had 17 bases not matched to a gene; V was cut back by 7 bases and J by 1 base. The germline gives CDR1 GEAIGNYY, CDR2 EKD. CDR3 size: 17 residues. This CDR3 reads CACDRMGGSPGTDKLIF. In nucleotides, the CDR3 is TGTGCCTGCGACCGGATGGGGGGATCTCCCGGCACCGATAAACTCATCTTT.

In this sample, this clone turned up many times. TCRdb pairs this DNA with a much larger clone's protein that differs at residue 17, likely a read error; the protein shown was translated from the DNA. This sequence joins TRDV1 and TRDJ1, with TRDD3 matching 10 bases. CDR3 length equals 20 residues. Germline loops: CDR1 TSWWSYY, CDR2 QGS. The DNA of the CDR3 is TGTGCTTTAGGGGGCTCGACTTTCCCCGTACTGTTGGGGGATACCGATAGACTCATCTTT. As protein: CALGGSTFPVLLGDTDRLIF.

This clone appeared a few times. For this DNA, TCRdb reports the protein of a much larger clone, which diverges at residue 8, most likely from a read error; the protein presented here is translated directly from the DNA. CDR3 in DNA: TGTGCTCTTGGGGAAATCGGCCCTCCTACGAAACATACTGGGGGATTCCTATACACCGATAAACTCATCTTT. Translation: CALGEIGPPTKHTGGFLYTDKLIF. The chain recombines TRDV1 with TRDJ1; 10 nucleotides agree with TRDD3. TCRdb gives no J gene; it was assigned here by matching the DNA to germline. Per the germline V gene, CDR1 is TSWWSYY and CDR2 is QGS. This CDR3 region has 24 residues. V shed 2 bases, J shed 0 bases, and the junction held 27 bases outside the gene matches.

This clone occurred many times. The protein recorded in TCRdb matches a much larger clone and deviates from this DNA's translation at residue 7, suggesting a read error; the protein here is obtained by translating the DNA. The V and J genes are TRDV2 and TRDJ1; D remains unclear. Germline-derived CDR1 and CDR2 are GEAIGNYY and EKD. The germline V and J ends were trimmed by 0 bases and 0 bases, with 10 bases remaining between them. The CDR3 totals 15 residues. The CDR3 region is CACDTAPRNTDKLIF. The CDR3 DNA reads as TGTGCCTGTGACACCGCACCCCGTAACACCGATAAACTCATCTTT.

This clone was recorded at least ten times. TCRdb lists the protein of a much larger clone for this DNA, which differs at residue 8, so this is likely a read error; the protein given here is translated from the DNA itself. At the DNA level, this CDR3 is encoded by other sequences in the same sample as well. The chain is built from TRDV1 and TRDJ1; TRDD3 agrees at 11 bases. The CDR3 is 19 residues long. V lost 8 bases to trimming and J lost 1 base; unmatched junction nucleotides: 18. CDR1 is TSWWSYY and CDR2 is QGS in the germline V gene. CDR3 sequence reads: CALSLRPPYWGIGTDKLIF. The CDR3 DNA reads TGTGCTCTTTCCCTGAGGCCCCCTTACTGGGGGATAGGCACCGATAAACTCATCTTT.

A note on this clone: It is likely a read error: a sequence one base away is far more abundant. The same CDR3 is also encoded by other DNA sequences in this sample. This rearrangement joins TRDV1 to TRDJ1, with 12 bases aligning to TRDD3. Trimming took 2 bases from V and 0 from J; bases not matched to a gene: 31. Germline-derived CDR1 and CDR2 are TSWWSYY and QGS. The CDR3 totals 26 residues. The CDR3 loop reads CALGELGPPTISWGIRGPSYTDKLIF. The CDR3 coding sequence is TGTGCTCTTGGGGAATTGGGGCCTCCTACGATTAGCTGGGGGATACGGGGGCCTTCTTACACCGATAAACTCATCTTT.

This clone was counted many times. TCRdb pairs this DNA with a much larger clone's protein that differs at residue 11, likely a read error; the protein shown was translated from the DNA. This chain uses TRDV1 with TRDJ1, with a weak D call TRDD3 (6 bases). CDR3 size: 17 residues. V was cut by 0 bases and J by 3 bases, with 17 bases left in between. CDR1 and CDR2 (germline): TSWWSYY, QGS. The CDR3 DNA is TGTGCTCTTGGGGAACTCCCGTCCTGGGGAAGGCCCGATAAACTCATCTTT. It encodes CALGELPSWGRPDKLIF.

There are a few counts of this clone. A single base is all that separates this from a far larger clone, so a read error is likely. Within the sample, other DNA sequences also encode this same CDR3. V gene TRDV1 combines with J gene TRDJ1, with 7 bases lining up with TRDD3. Since TCRdb gives no J gene, matching the DNA to germline was used here to assign it. The V gene end was trimmed by 4 bases and the J gene end by 0 bases; junction bases not matched to a gene: 23. Germline loops: CDR1 TSWWSYY, CDR2 QGS. This CDR3 comprises 21 residues. CDR3 loop: CALGVSPTLSYWGFYTDKLIF. As DNA, the CDR3 is TGTGCTCTTGGGGTTTCGCCCACTCTATCTTACTGGGGATTTTACACCGATAAACTCATCTTT.